This T cell receptor (beta chain) was captured in a study of blood T cell repertoires in COVID-19. Background on the study: The United States, Italy and Spain were the sources of the acute and convalescent COVID-19 samples.

CDR1 and CDR2 from the germline V gene are LNHDA and SQIVND (reference sequence). V was pared by 3 bases and J by 7 bases, with 15 bases between. The CDR3 runs to 14 residues. Authors' processing steps: Amplifying reference gene primers gave estimates of nucleated cell counts. The data were produced by immunoSEQ multiplex PCR, yet TCRdb's version contains in-frame clones alone and is incomplete. V and J calls and clone size are as listed in that table; D and trimming were resolved from the DNA. The repertoire holds 150,000 or so clones, with 75% to 95% as singletons. This chain connects TRBV19 to TRBJ1-2; no clear D gene. This receptor was taken from a man between 50 and 59 years old with acute or convalescent COVID-19. The sequencing sample was made of peripheral blood. CDR3 region: CASSIAGNLGGYTF. Written as DNA, the CDR3 is TGTGCCAGTAGTATCGCCGGGAACTTAGGTGGCTACACCTTC.